Each of the 25 T cell receptor beta chains below was sequenced from the same sample in a study of blood T cell repertoires in COVID-19. Profiling relied on immunoSEQ multiplex PCR, and the TCRdb table lists in-frame clones only, not all of them. The top ten clones hold roughly an eighth of a sample with 200,000 to 250,000 clones, 75% to 85% of them seen once. Sample: peripheral blood. Every receptor here comes from a human donor in a cohort sampled during active COVID-19.

The J gene is TRBJ1-5, the V gene TRBV4-2, with 8 bases aligning to TRBD1. CDR3 length: 13 amino acids. V trimming: 4 bases; J trimming: 7 bases; junction bases outside the gene matches: 3. The germline gives CDR1 LGHNA, CDR2 YNFKEQ. The CDR3 sequence is CASSRDRGQPQHF. In DNA form, the CDR3 reads TGTGCCAGCAGCCGAGACAGGGGACAGCCCCAGCATTTT.

This clone showed up just a few times. The chain joins TRBV3-1 (or the pseudogene TRBV3-2) to TRBJ2-4; TRBD2 might be the D (7 bases). CDR1 and CDR2 (germline): LGHDT, YNNKEL (reference sequence). This CDR3 is 13 amino acids long. Trimming cost V 4 bases and J 7 bases, with 11 bases left between them. The CDR3 bases are TGTGCCAGCAGCCGCGGGGGCCCGAACATTCAGTACTTC. Amino acids: CASSRGGPNIQYF.

The gene calls are TRBV16 and TRBJ2-2; D is perhaps TRBD2 (5 bases). V was clipped by 0 bases and J by 6 bases, with 8 bases between them. CDR3 size: 14 residues. The V gene's germline CDR1 is KGHSY and CDR2 FQNENV. CDR3 sequence: CASSQSGDSGELFF. Here the CDR3 DNA reads TGTGCCAGCAGCCAATCCGGGGATTCCGGGGAGCTGTTTTTT.

This chain connects TRBV5-1 to TRBJ2-2, with a weak D call TRBD1 (6 bases). Germline V gives CDR1 SGHRS, CDR2 YFSETQ. The ends were cut back, 5 bases at V and 0 bases at J, with 11 bases in the middle. This CDR3 is 15 amino acids long. The CDR3 DNA is TGCGCCAGCAGAAGACAGGTTTCGAACACCGGGGAGCTGTTTTTT. Its protein is CASRRQVSNTGELFF.

In this sample, this clone turned up once. The V gene is TRBV5-6, the J gene TRBJ2-7; TRBD1 matches 7 bases. The V segment lost 4 bases and the J segment 3 bases; nucleotides outside the gene matches: 13. The CDR3 has 16 amino acids. The germline CDR1 and CDR2 sequences are SGHDT and YYEEEE. CDR3 bases: TGTGCCAGCAGCAGATTGAGGGGGCGGGCAGGCTACGAGCAGTACTTC. Translating gives CASSRLRGRAGYEQYF. The full variable domain, rest sourced from reference TRBV5-6 and TRBJ2-7, is DAGVTQSPTHLIKTRGQQVTLRCSPKSGHDTVSWYQQALGQGPQFIFQYYEEEERQRGNFPDRFSGHQFPNYSSELNVNALLLGDSALYLCASSRLRGRAGYEQYFGPGTRLTVT.

The chain is built from TRBV5-1 and TRBJ2-1, with 10 bases matching TRBD2. The CDR3 is made up of 15 amino acids. Germline assignment: CDR1 SGHRS and CDR2 YFSETQ. With V trimmed by 0 bases and J by 7 bases, 4 bases remained unmatched. DNA of the CDR3: TGCGCCAGCAGCTTGGCTAGCGGGAGTTGGAATGAGCAGTTCTTC. This encodes CASSLASGSWNEQFF.

V is TRBV28 and J is TRBJ2-7, with TRBD2 matching 11 bases. V was pared by 2 bases and J by 7 bases, with 7 bases of the junction left unmatched. CDR1 and CDR2 (germline): MDHEN, SYDVKM. The CDR3 runs 15 residues. The DNA of the CDR3 is TGTGCCAGCAGTTTAAGTAGCGGGAGGGCCAATGAGCAGTACTTC. It specifies CASSLSSGRANEQYF.

The chain is built from TRBV30 and TRBJ2-1; 10 bases agree with TRBD1. The CDR3 spans 15 residues. The germline V gene has CDR1 GTSNPN and CDR2 SVGIG (reference sequence). V was pared by 4 bases and J by 8 bases, with 11 bases of the junction left unmatched. The CDR3 loop reads CAWTIGTGAPHEQFF. CDR3 nucleotide sequence: TGTGCCTGGACCATAGGGACAGGGGCGCCCCATGAGCAGTTCTTC.

V gene TRBV28 combines with J gene TRBJ1-6; the D gene is possibly TRBD1 (6 bases). The CDR3 runs 17 residues. The V and J ends lost 7 bases and 4 bases respectively, with 20 bases between them. Germline CDR1 and CDR2: MDHEN and SYDVKM. DNA of the CDR3: TGTGCCAGCACCCTAGGGTGGGGGCGGTCATATAATTCACCCCTCCACTTT. Its protein is CASTLGWGRSYNSPLHF.

The rearrangement uses TRBV10-2 and TRBJ1-1; 9 nucleotides align to TRBD1. Trimming removed 8 bases from V and 7 bases from J; junction bases left unmatched: 8. The germline gives CDR1 WSHSY, CDR2 SAAADI. This CDR3 comprises 13 residues. CDR3 DNA: TGCGCCAGCTCCTCAGGACAGGGGCGTGAAGCTTTCTTT. It translates to CASSSGQGREAFF.

This rearrangement joins TRBV2 to TRBJ2-1; 10 bases align to TRBD1. V lost 1 base and J lost 7; bases outside the gene matches: 4. Per the germline V gene, CDR1 is SNHLY and CDR2 is FYNNEI. The CDR3 has 15 residues. The CDR3 nucleotides are TGTGCCAGCAGTGAAGGACAGGGGGCATGGAATGAGCAGTTCTTC. Translating gives CASSEGQGAWNEQFF.

This rearrangement joins TRBV6-5 to TRBJ2-5, with D possibly matching TRBD1 (5 bases). With 4 bases removed from V and 0 bases from J, the gap between germline ends came to 6 bases. The CDR3 length is 13 residues. Germline lookup yields CDR1 MNHEY and CDR2 SVGAGI. CDR3 protein: CASSSGYQETQYF. The CDR3 region has the DNA TGTGCCAGCAGTTCAGGGTACCAAGAGACCCAGTACTTC.

The chain uses TRBV7-2 and TRBJ2-7, with a weak D call TRBD2 (5 bases). The CDR3 sequence is 14 residues long. Trimming removed 6 bases from V and 4 bases from J, with 16 bases in between. Germline V gene data show CDR1 as SGHTA and CDR2 as FQGNSA. The CDR3 nucleotides are TGTGCCAGCAGTGTGGAGGTGGCTTCTTACGAGCAGTACTTC. The encoded protein is CASSVEVASYEQYF.

This sequence joins TRBV2 and TRBJ2-6; D ambiguous. There are 16 residues in the CDR3. Trimming pared 4 bases from V and 0 bases from J, leaving 10 bases between. Germline assignment: CDR1 SNHLY and CDR2 FYNNEI. CDR3 amino acids: CASSGSTYSGANVLTF. Here the CDR3 DNA reads TGTGCCAGCAGTGGGAGCACCTACTCTGGGGCCAACGTCCTGACTTTC.

This chain connects TRBV6-5 to TRBJ2-3, with D tentatively TRBD2 (6 bases). Germline loops: CDR1 MNHEY, CDR2 SVGAGI. This CDR3 is 13 amino acids long. Between the trimmed V and J ends, which lost 5 bases and 3 bases, there was a span of 9 bases. The CDR3, as DNA: TGTGCCAGCAGTACGGGGGTGACAGATACGCAGTATTTT. Translating gives CASSTGVTDTQYF.

The V and J genes are TRBV20-1 and TRBJ2-7; 7 positions agree with TRBD2. Trimming took 3 bases from V and 0 from J; bases not matched to a gene: 8. Per the germline V gene, CDR1 is DFQATT and CDR2 is SNEGSKA (reference sequence). This CDR3 has 15 residues. CDR3 amino acids: CSASLVAGLSYEQYF. DNA of the CDR3: TGCAGTGCTAGTTTAGTAGCGGGTCTCTCCTACGAGCAGTACTTC.

The rearrangement links TRBV7-4 to TRBJ2-1, with 7 bases that match TRBD2. Germline V gives CDR1 SGHVT, CDR2 SQSDAQ. The CDR3 has 13 amino acids. With 5 bases clipped from V and 15 bases from J, the junction kept 13 bases outside the gene matches. CDR3 amino acids: CASSKTNREDGFF. CDR3 nucleotides: TGTGCCAGCAGCAAGACAAACCGGGAGGACGGGTTCTTC.

This chain connects TRBV11-2 to TRBJ1-1, with D tentatively TRBD1 (6 bases). This CDR3 is 15 amino acids long. V was clipped by 6 bases and J by 2 bases, with 16 bases between them. Germline V gene lookup returns CDR1 SGHAT and CDR2 FQNNGV. The CDR3 reads CASRRWGGRNTEAFF. The DNA for the CDR3 is TGTGCCAGCAGACGGTGGGGGGGGCGAAACACTGAAGCTTTCTTT.

V usage is TRBV9 and J usage is TRBJ2-7; 14 nucleotides agree with TRBD2. The CDR3 covers 15 residues. The germline CDR1 and CDR2 sequences are SGDLS and YYNGEE. J was trimmed by 3 bases and V by 4 bases; bases with no gene match: 3. The CDR3 region is CASSIGLAGGYEQYF. The DNA of the CDR3 is TGTGCCAGCAGCATCGGACTAGCGGGAGGCTACGAGCAGTACTTC.

The CDR3 protein is CASSSDRAPTYNEQFF. The CDR3 DNA sequence: TGTGCCAGCAGCTCGGACAGGGCCCCTACCTACAATGAGCAGTTCTTC. The rearrangement uses TRBV28 and TRBJ2-1, with 8 bases aligning to TRBD1. The CDR3 runs to 16 residues. CDR1 MDHEN and CDR2 SYDVKM come from the germline V gene. The V segment lost 6 bases and the J segment 2 bases; nucleotides outside the gene matches: 9. The full variable domain, rest sourced from reference TRBV28 and TRBJ2-1, is DVKVTQSSRYLVKRTGEKVFLECVQDMDHENMFWYRQDPGLGLRLIYFSYDVKMKEKGDIPEGYSVSREKKERFSLILESASTNQTSMYLCASSSDRAPTYNEQFFGPGTRLTVL.

This chain connects TRBV27 to TRBJ2-7; perhaps TRBD1 as D (5 bases). The CDR3 runs to 14 residues. Trimming shortened V by 2 bases and J by 0 bases, and 8 bases separated the two germline ends. Germline loops: CDR1 MNHEY, CDR2 SMNVEV (reference sequence). CDR3 coding DNA: TGTGCCAGCAGTTTAGGAGACAGCTCCTACGAGCAGTACTTC. This translates into CASSLGDSSYEQYF.

V usage is TRBV9 and J usage is TRBJ2-1; 9 nucleotides line up with TRBD2. The CDR3 extends over 15 amino acids. Per germline, CDR1 SGDLS and CDR2 YYNGEE. With V trimmed by 2 bases and J by 5 bases, 5 bases remained unmatched. The CDR3 DNA sequence: TGTGCCAGCAGCGTTAGCGGGAGTGAAAACAATGAGCAGTTCTTC. Protein product: CASSVSGSENNEQFF.

This chain links TRBV18 with TRBJ1-1; 7 bases agree with TRBD1. Germline CDR1 KGHSH, CDR2 LQKENI. The CDR3 extends over 14 amino acids. The V segment lost 4 bases and the J segment 1 base; nucleotides outside the gene matches: 3. The CDR3: CASSLQGQNTEAFF. The CDR3 nucleotides read TGTGCCAGCTCACTACAGGGGCAGAACACTGAAGCTTTCTTT.

This chain connects TRBV3-1 (or the pseudogene TRBV3-2) to TRBJ2-1; TRBD2 matches 11 bases. The V and J ends lost 1 base and 5 bases, in that order; junction bases with no gene match: 4. Germline V lookup: CDR1 LGHDT, CDR2 YNNKEL (reference sequence). The CDR3 covers 16 residues. The CDR3 DNA reads TGTGCCAGCAGCCAAGTTAGGGGACTAGCGGACAATGAGCAGTTCTTC. This gives the protein CASSQVRGLADNEQFF.

In this sample, this clone turned up a few times. The chain joins TRBV7-9 to TRBJ2-1; 13 nucleotides match TRBD2. Germline V gene data show CDR1 as SEHNR and CDR2 as FQNEAQ (reference sequence). The trim removed 4 bases at V and 13 bases at J, leaving 10 bases unmatched. The CDR3 contains 15 residues. The CDR3 spells CASSSTSGRAEVQFF. The CDR3 DNA is TGTGCCAGCAGCTCAACTAGCGGGAGGGCCGAGGTCCAGTTCTTC.